This TCR delta chain was obtained from a study of γδ T cells in repeated Plasmodium falciparum infection. In the study overall: Donors were malaria-exposed Malian children or age- and gender-matched Australian children. Some Malian samples span acute malaria episodes; others come from no-transmission periods.

Study-wide results and caveats: Malian donors came from one small rural village, predominantly one ethnic group.

This clone came up many times. Its antigen is currently unknown. A single base is all that separates this from a far larger clone, so a read error is likely. Other nucleotide sequences from this sample produce the same CDR3. Germline loops: CDR1 GEAIGNYY, CDR2 EKD. The CDR3 totals 17 residues. Gammadelta T cells were flow-sorted from PBMC into Vgamma9/Vdelta2+ and Vdelta2-negative populations for bulk analysis. Both TRG and TRD chains were sequenced from each sorted sample. TCRdb used CATT to re-call clones from the multiplex PCR reads. The repertoire holds around 50,000 delta-chain clones, approximately 1.5% seen once, with 15% in the top ten.

This receptor was obtained from a pool of human donors (malaria-infected and uninfected, not separated). Input material: gamma-delta T cells from blood. The chain is built from TRDV2 and TRDJ3, with 10 bases matching TRDD3. No J gene is reported in TCRdb; it was inferred here by comparing the DNA with germline. CDR3 nucleotides: TGTGCCTGTGACACTGGGGGATACTCCTGGGACACCCGGCAGATGTTTTTC. It is translated as CACDTGGYSWDTRQMFF.